Presented here are 28 T cell receptor beta chains from one specimen sequenced in a study of T cells after yellow fever vaccination. Each CDR3 protein gets one entry after TCRdb re-called the 5' RACE reads with MiXCR. Of about 340,000 distinct CDR3 sequences in the sample, roughly an eighth are singletons; the top ten hold approximately 3.3%. Material: CD4+ T cells sorted from PBMCs, obtained 15 days after the yellow fever booster vaccination. These receptors came from a young man who received the YFV17D yellow fever vaccine.

This clonotype was detected only a few times. This chain links TRBV12-3 or TRBV12-4 with TRBJ2-4; D ambiguous. Trimming pared 0 bases from V and 3 bases from J, leaving 9 bases between. The CDR3 is 15 amino acids. CDR3 amino acids: CASSLASVIKNIQYF. CDR3 nucleotides: TGTGCCAGCAGTTTAGCGAGCGTTATCAAAAACATTCAGTACTTC.

This clonotype was seen a handful of times. This chain joins TRBV20-1 and TRBJ2-1; maybe TRBD1 (6 bases). The CDR3 is 13 amino acids. Germline V gene data show CDR1 as DFQATT and CDR2 as SNEGSKA (reference sequence). V dropped 5 bases and J dropped 8 bases, with 16 bases sitting between them. In DNA form, the CDR3 reads TGCAGTGCTCTTACAAACAGGGCTGATGAGCAGTTCTTC. Translated, it gives CSALTNRADEQFF.

This chain connects TRBV4-2 to TRBJ2-3, with 9 positions matching TRBD2. Germline assignment: CDR1 LGHNA and CDR2 YNFKEQ. Losses at the gene ends were 1 base for V and 1 base for J; bases not matched to a gene: 3. The CDR3 sequence is 16 residues long. CDR3 bases: TGTGCCAGCAGCCAAGGCGGCGGGGGGGGCACAGATACGCAGTATTTT. Its translation: CASSQGGGGGTDTQYF.

The genes are TRBV18 and TRBJ1-1; unclear D gene. Per germline, CDR1 KGHSH and CDR2 LQKENI. CDR3 size: 14 residues. V was pared by 1 base and J by 2 bases, with 8 bases between. The CDR3 bases are TGTGCCAGCTCACCACGGGAGGTTAACACTGAAGCTTTCTTT. It is translated as CASSPREVNTEAFF. Full variable domain (rest looked up from reference TRBV18 and TRBJ1-1): NAGVMQNPRHLVRRRGQEARLRCSPMKGHSHVYWYRQLPEEGLKFMVYLQKENIIDESGMPKERFSAEFPKEGPSILRIQQVVRGDSAAYFCASSPREVNTEAFFGQGTRLTVV.

V is TRBV2 and J is TRBJ2-5; D ambiguous. The CDR3 is 14 residues long. From germline, CDR1 is SNHLY and CDR2 FYNNEI. Trimming pared 2 bases from V and 2 bases from J, leaving 9 bases between. CDR3 sequence (DNA): TGTGCCAGCAGTGAATGGTCAGAACAAGAGACCCAGTACTTC. It yields the protein CASSEWSEQETQYF.

The chain carries TRBV30 and TRBJ2-7; the match to TRBD1 covers 8 bases. Germline CDR1 is GTSNPN and CDR2 is SVGIG (reference sequence). CDR3 length: 15 residues. The V gene end was trimmed by 2 bases and the J gene end by 6 bases; junction bases not matched to a gene: 12. The CDR3 DNA reads TGTGCCTGGAGTCGAAAAGACGCAGGGGGCGGCGAGCAGTACTTC. It translates to CAWSRKDAGGGEQYF. Together with reference TRBV30 and TRBJ2-7, the CDR3 gives the full variable domain: SQTIHQWPATLVQPVGSPLSLECTVEGTSNPNLYWYRQAAGRGLQLLFYSVGIGQISSEVPQNLSASRPQDRQFILSSKKLLLSDSGFYLCAWSRKDAGGGEQYFGPGTRLTVT.

This clonotype was recorded at least ten times. This chain connects TRBV10-3 to TRBJ2-2, with no clear D. Between the trimmed V and J ends, which lost 4 bases and 0 bases, there was a span of 12 bases. The CDR3 extends over 16 amino acids. Germline CDR1 and CDR2: ENHRY and SYGVKD. The CDR3 loop is CAISVRVPANTGELFF. DNA for the CDR3: TGTGCCATCAGTGTCCGGGTACCAGCGAACACCGGGGAGCTGTTTTTT.

This clonotype was recorded at least ten times. The chain carries TRBV20-1 and TRBJ2-3; TRBD2 matches at 7 bases. Trimming cost V 7 bases and J 4 bases; bases outside gene matches: 5. Germline V gene lookup returns CDR1 DFQATT and CDR2 SNEGSKA (reference sequence). The CDR3 has 12 residues. The CDR3 sequence is CSGEGLPDTQYF. The CDR3 DNA follows: TGCAGTGGGGAGGGTCTGCCAGATACGCAGTATTTT.

The rearrangement joins TRBV29-1 to TRBJ2-1; D remains ambiguous. The length of the CDR3 is 11 residues. CDR1 SQVTM and CDR2 ANQGSEA come from the germline V gene. Trimming cost V 4 bases and J 4 bases, with 5 bases left between them. The CDR3 sequence is CSVGRYNEQFF. DNA of the CDR3: TGCAGCGTTGGTAGATACAATGAGCAGTTCTTC.

The chain employs TRBV6-2 or TRBV6-3 and TRBJ1-1; no definite D call. Germline CDR1 reads MNHEY; CDR2 reads SVGEGT. This CDR3 region has 13 residues. V was shortened by 3 bases and J by 9 bases, with 14 bases between the two germline ends. CDR3 sequence reads: CASSYSATWQAFF. CDR3 nucleotides: TGTGCCAGCAGTTATTCCGCTACGTGGCAAGCTTTCTTT.

The V and J genes are TRBV5-1 and TRBJ1-2; D is undetermined. The CDR3 spans 14 residues. Looked up from germline, CDR1 is SGHRS and CDR2 is YFSETQ. Trimming removed 3 bases at V and 1 base at J, with 10 bases between. CDR3: CASSSSSHNYGYTF. DNA for the CDR3: TGCGCCAGCAGCTCGAGCAGCCATAACTATGGCTACACCTTC. Complete variable domain (other parts from reference TRBV5-1 and TRBJ1-2): KAGVTQTPRYLIKTRGQQVTLSCSPISGHRSVSWYQQTPGQGLQFLFEYFSETQRNKGNFPGRFSGRQFSNSRSEMNVSTLELGDSALYLCASSSSSHNYGYTFGSGTRLTVV.

CDR3 residues: CSASGGRFGNLNTEAFF. For the CDR3, the DNA is TGCAGTGCTAGCGGGGGTCGGTTTGGAAACTTGAACACTGAAGCTTTCTTT. The chain is built from TRBV20-1 and TRBJ1-1, with D maybe TRBD1 (5 bases). The germline V gene has CDR1 DFQATT and CDR2 SNEGSKA (reference sequence). The CDR3 sequence is 17 residues long. The germline V and J ends were trimmed by 3 bases and 0 bases, with 20 bases remaining between them.

The chain combines TRBV6-2 or TRBV6-3 with TRBJ2-3; a weak D match, TRBD1 (5 bases). With 2 bases removed from V and 3 bases from J, the gap between germline ends came to 9 bases. Germline loops: CDR1 MNHEY, CDR2 SVGEGT. There are 14 residues in the CDR3. The CDR3 loop is CASSYRGGTDTQYF. As DNA, the CDR3 is TGTGCCAGCAGTTACAGGGGTGGGACAGATACGCAGTATTTT.

The CDR3 DNA reads TGTGCCAGTAGTATGGGACAGGGGGCCGGGGAGCTGTTTTTT. As protein: CASSMGQGAGELFF. The chain recombines TRBV19 with TRBJ2-2, with TRBD1 identical over 11 bases. Trimming at V came to 3 bases and at J to 6 bases, leaving 0 bases not matched to a gene. Germline V lookup: CDR1 LNHDA, CDR2 SQIVND (reference sequence). The CDR3 contains 14 residues.

The chain employs TRBV12-3 or TRBV12-4 and TRBJ2-3; D ambiguous. With 1 base removed from V and 2 bases from J, the gap between germline ends came to 4 bases. The CDR3 is made up of 13 amino acids. This CDR3 is CASSLDITDTQYF. The CDR3 coding sequence is TGTGCCAGCAGTTTAGATATCACAGATACGCAGTATTTT.

This clonotype showed up just a few times. This chain connects TRBV11-3 to TRBJ2-3; the D gene could be TRBD1 or TRBD2 (5 bases each). Germline V gene sequence: CDR1 SGHNT, CDR2 YENEEA. The V end lost 5 bases, the J end lost 6 bases, and 15 bases lay between the germline ends. The CDR3 covers 14 residues. This chain's CDR3 is CASSPGAVGDTQYF. The CDR3 DNA follows: TGTGCCAGCAGCCCCGGGGCAGTCGGGGATACGCAGTATTTT.

As DNA, the CDR3 is TGTGCCAGCAGCCTCACCCAGGGGTATTCACCCCTCCACTTT. Translating it yields CASSLTQGYSPLHF. V gene TRBV2 combines with J gene TRBJ1-6; tentative D call: TRBD1 (6 bases). CDR1 SNHLY and CDR2 FYNNEI come from the germline V gene. The CDR3 has 14 amino acids. Trimming pared 6 bases from V and 8 bases from J, leaving 14 bases between.

This clonotype was seen many times. This sequence joins TRBV5-6 and TRBJ2-3; 13 bases map to TRBD2. Germline V lookup: CDR1 SGHDT, CDR2 YYEEEE. After removal of 4 bases from V and 5 bases from J, the junction contained 7 bases not matched to a gene. The CDR3 has 16 amino acids. CDR3 DNA: TGTGCCAGCAGCCGCCGACTAGCGGGGGGCTTAGATACGCAGTATTTT. Protein sequence: CASSRRLAGGLDTQYF.

V gene TRBV19 combines with J gene TRBJ1-2; TRBD1 agrees at 9 bases. The length of the CDR3 is 15 residues. In germline, CDR1 is LNHDA, CDR2 SQIVND (reference sequence). V lost 6 bases to trimming and J lost 3 bases; unmatched junction nucleotides: 8. CDR3 bases: TGTGCCAGTAGACACCGGGACAGGGTGGACTATGGCTACACCTTC. The encoded protein is CASRHRDRVDYGYTF.

This clonotype was seen ten or more times. This chain's CDR3 is CASSLGPGNYGYTF. CDR3 in DNA: TGCGCCAGCAGCTTGGGGCCAGGCAACTATGGCTACACCTTC. V gene TRBV5-1 combines with J gene TRBJ1-2; D gene ambiguous. Looked up from germline, CDR1 is SGHRS and CDR2 is YFSETQ. This CDR3 has 14 residues. The germline V and J ends were trimmed by 0 bases and 2 bases, with 8 bases remaining between them.

The chain couples TRBV30 to TRBJ2-3; D remains ambiguous. Germline V gene lookup returns CDR1 GTSNPN and CDR2 SVGIG (reference sequence). The V end lost 3 bases, the J end lost 4 bases, and 8 bases lay between the germline ends. The CDR3 consists of 12 residues. The DNA for the CDR3 is TGTGCCTGGAGGTGGTCGGCAGATACGCAGTATTTT. This gives the protein CAWRWSADTQYF.

This clonotype was seen many times. The chain carries TRBV20-1 and TRBJ2-3; either TRBD1 or TRBD2 may fit D (6 bases each). V gave up 1 base and J gave up 2 bases, with 10 bases separating them. This CDR3 has 14 residues. Germline CDR1 is DFQATT and CDR2 is SNEGSKA (reference sequence). The CDR3 spells CSARAGGPTDTQYF. The CDR3 DNA is TGCAGTGCTAGAGCTGGGGGGCCCACAGATACGCAGTATTTT.

There are many counts of this clonotype. The chain recombines TRBV4-3 with TRBJ2-3, with TRBD2 matching over 14 bases. The CDR3 totals 17 residues. Germline-derived CDR1 and CDR2 are LGHNA and YSLEER. Trimming cost V 4 bases and J 10 bases; bases outside gene matches: 13. CDR3 nucleotides: TGCGCCAGCAGCCTCCATGTGGGGACTAGCGGGGGATGGGCGCAGTATTTT. Amino acids: CASSLHVGTSGGWAQYF.

The genes are TRBV7-2 and TRBJ2-7; D perhaps matches TRBD1 (6 bases). Trimming shortened V by 5 bases and J by 12 bases, and 20 bases separated the two germline ends. The germline CDR1 and CDR2 sequences are SGHTA and FQGNSA. There are 13 residues in the CDR3. CDR3 sequence (DNA): TGTGCCAGCAGCCCCCGGGCGAGGGACAAGCCGTACTTC. Its translation: CASSPRARDKPYF.

This clonotype was detected many times. This CDR3 is CASSSQGNEQFF. DNA for the CDR3: TGTGCCAGCAGCTCACAGGGGAATGAGCAGTTCTTC. V is TRBV7-3 and J is TRBJ2-1, with 7 bases lining up with TRBD1. This CDR3 contains 12 residues. Germline CDR1 and CDR2: SGHTA and FQGTGA. Trimming cost V 4 bases and J 7 bases; bases outside gene matches: 1.

The CDR3 DNA reads TGCGCCAGTAAAGGTTATTCCTCTGGGGCCAACGTCCTGACTTTC. This translates into CASKGYSSGANVLTF. The rearrangement links TRBV5-1 to TRBJ2-6; D is ambiguous. V was shortened by 8 bases and J by 0 bases, with 12 bases between the two germline ends. This CDR3 is built from 15 residues. Germline V gene sequence: CDR1 SGHRS, CDR2 YFSETQ.

This chain links TRBV20-1 with TRBJ2-1; 11 bases align to TRBD2. Unmatched junction bases numbered 16, after V lost 6 bases and J lost 0 bases. The CDR3 loop spans 19 amino acids. Germline V gene data show CDR1 as DFQATT and CDR2 as SNEGSKA (reference sequence). DNA of the CDR3: TGCAGTGCCTCCGCAGCCCTAGCGGGGGGCCGGAGCTCCTACAATGAGCAGTTCTTC. Translation gives CSASAALAGGRSSYNEQFF.

This clonotype was detected ten times or more. The chain employs TRBV7-3 and TRBJ1-5; 10 nucleotides align to TRBD1. From germline, CDR1 is SGHTA and CDR2 FQGTGA. V dropped 3 bases and J dropped 7; count of bases not matched to a gene: 0. The CDR3 runs to 13 residues. The CDR3 sequence is CASSLTGGQPQHF. The CDR3 DNA is TGTGCCAGCAGCTTGACAGGGGGCCAGCCCCAGCATTTT.